This T cell receptor (beta chain) was observed in a study of cytomegalovirus exposure and HLA in healthy donors. General observations from the study: First-cohort TCR clusters tended to co-occur in the 130 or so validation repertoires, a later analysis found. Accounts indicate the classifier identified cytomegalovirus status with strong specificity and sensitivity. Cytomegalovirus-associated TCR beta chains were listed, numbering roughly 150.

The germline V gene encodes CDR1 MNHEY and CDR2 SMNVEV (reference sequence). This CDR3 has 17 residues. V shed 5 bases and J 5 bases; nucleotides not matched to a gene: 11. Using immunoSEQ multiplex PCR, the repertoire was profiled, and TCRdb retains in-frame clones only, with some absent. This table has under 150,000 clones, more than 75% appearing once. A note on this clone: The antigen is undetermined.

This clonotype originated in a woman aged 18-30 years in good health and CMV-seropositive. V is TRBV27 and J is TRBJ2-3; 12 bases are a match to TRBD2. The sequenced sample consisted of PBMCs. CDR3 DNA sequence: TGTGCCAGCAGTCTCTCGCTAGCGGGAGGGCCAGTAGATACGCAGTATTTT. The encoded protein is CASSLSLAGGPVDTQYF.